The 29 T cell receptor beta chains listed next were all sequenced from one sample in a study of blood T cell repertoires in COVID-19. The protocol was immunoSEQ multiplex PCR, while the TCRdb copy is restricted to in-frame clones and leaves out a portion. The sample yields 170,000 or so clones, roughly 83% seen once. The sequencing input was peripheral blood. The receptors derive from a young man with active or convalescent COVID-19.

This clone was picked up one time. This chain connects TRBV7-3 to TRBJ2-5; tentatively, D is TRBD1 (5 bases). Germline V gene data show CDR1 as SGHTA and CDR2 as FQGTGA. Trimming shortened V by 2 bases and J by 5 bases, and 12 bases separated the two germline ends. The CDR3 extends over 14 amino acids. The CDR3 is CASSLDPGSETQYF. CDR3 sequence (DNA): TGTGCCAGCAGCTTAGATCCAGGGTCGGAGACCCAGTACTTC.

A few counts support this clone. The chain combines TRBV6-4 with TRBJ2-1; D possibly corresponds to TRBD2 (5 bases). Trimming stripped 0 bases from V and 10 bases from J, with 16 bases between. Germline lookup yields CDR1 MRHNA and CDR2 SNTAGT. CDR3 length: 15 amino acids. The CDR3 DNA reads TGTGCCAGCAGTGACTCGGATTTAGGAGGTAACGAGCAGTTCTTC. It is translated as CASSDSDLGGNEQFF.

CDR3 bases: TGCGCCAGCAGCTTGGACGGTTCTAACTATGGCTACACCTTC. Residues: CASSLDGSNYGYTF. The chain recombines TRBV5-1 with TRBJ1-2, with no clear D. V dropped 0 bases and J dropped 0 bases, with 6 bases sitting between them. CDR3 length: 14 amino acids. Germline-derived CDR1 and CDR2 are SGHRS and YFSETQ.

This chain joins TRBV18 and TRBJ1-4; D is uncertain. Trimming removed 2 bases at V and 5 bases at J, with 12 bases between. The CDR3 runs 15 residues. Germline CDR1 reads KGHSH; CDR2 reads LQKENI. This chain's CDR3 is CASSPTREPNEKLFF. CDR3 nucleotide sequence: TGTGCCAGCTCACCAACGAGGGAGCCGAATGAAAAACTGTTTTTT.

V usage is TRBV11-2 and J usage is TRBJ1-4, with D possibly TRBD1 on 6 matching bases. The germline CDR1 and CDR2 sequences are SGHAT and FQNNGV. V lost 5 bases, J lost 3 bases, and 10 bases lay in between. The CDR3 spans 14 residues. The CDR3 region is CASSPGQPNEKLFF. DNA of the CDR3: TGTGCCAGCAGCCCCGGACAGCCTAATGAAAAACTGTTTTTT.

V and J are TRBV9 and TRBJ2-7, with D maybe TRBD2 (5 bases). Per germline, CDR1 SGDLS and CDR2 YYNGEE. The CDR3 is 14 amino acids. V was cut by 3 bases and J by 3 bases, with 13 bases left in between. CDR3 residues: CASSAYNRGYEQYF. DNA for the CDR3: TGTGCCAGCAGCGCCTACAATCGGGGCTACGAGCAGTACTTC.

In this sample, this clone turned up once. The rearrangement uses TRBV7-9 and TRBJ2-7; maybe TRBD1 (6 bases). The germline V gene encodes CDR1 SEHNR and CDR2 FQNEAQ (reference sequence). The CDR3 totals 15 residues. Trimming removed 4 bases at V and 3 bases at J, with 16 bases between. The CDR3 sequence is CASSSTDRGGYEQYF. DNA for the CDR3: TGTGCCAGCAGCTCCACGGACAGAGGGGGCTACGAGCAGTACTTC.

The CDR3 region has the DNA TGTGCCAGTAGTATAGATTACCGACAGATAAATGAAAAACTGTTTTTT. The encoded protein is CASSIDYRQINEKLFF. The chain couples TRBV19 to TRBJ1-4; a possible D gene is TRBD1 (5 bases). This CDR3 contains 16 residues. Trimming took 0 bases from V and 5 from J, leaving 13 bases between them. The germline V gene has CDR1 LNHDA and CDR2 SQIVND (reference sequence).

V gene TRBV5-5 combines with J gene TRBJ2-5; the D gene is possibly TRBD1 (5 bases). There are 15 residues in the CDR3. Germline CDR1 SGHKS, CDR2 YYEKEE (reference sequence). Trimming removed 2 bases from V and 6 bases from J, with 17 bases in between. DNA for the CDR3: TGTGCCAGCAGCTTAGGCAGGGCGGTCTGGAAGACCCAGTACTTC. It translates to CASSLGRAVWKTQYF. Looking up the rest from reference TRBV5-5 and TRBJ2-5 gives the full variable domain: DAGVTQSPTHLIKTRGQQVTLRCSPISGHKSVSWYQQVLGQGPQFIFQYYEKEERGRGNFPDRFSARQFPNYSSELNVNALLLGDSALYLCASSLGRAVWKTQYFGPGTRLLVL.

V usage is TRBV5-4 and J usage is TRBJ2-2, with no clear D. CDR1 and CDR2 (germline): SGHNT, YYREEE (reference sequence). V lost 0 bases to trimming and J lost 5 bases, with 11 bases between them. This CDR3 spans 15 amino acids. The CDR3 sequence: CASSLELMETGELFF. Written as DNA, the CDR3 is TGTGCCAGCAGCTTGGAATTAATGGAGACCGGGGAGCTGTTTTTT.

The chain has TRBV28 and TRBJ1-4; D remains unclear. This CDR3 comprises 14 residues. Deletions cut 3 bases from V and 7 bases from J, with 12 bases between. Germline V gene data show CDR1 as MDHEN and CDR2 as SYDVKM. CDR3: CASSFGGVGEKLFF. CDR3 nucleotides: TGTGCCAGCAGTTTCGGCGGCGTGGGTGAAAAACTGTTTTTT. Using reference TRBV28 and TRBJ1-4 for the parts outside the CDR3, the full variable domain is DVKVTQSSRYLVKRTGEKVFLECVQDMDHENMFWYRQDPGLGLRLIYFSYDVKMKEKGDIPEGYSVSREKKERFSLILESASTNQTSMYLCASSFGGVGEKLFFGSGTQLSVL.

The J gene is TRBJ1-1, the V gene TRBV12-3 or TRBV12-4; no firm D call. V gave up 6 bases and J gave up 4 bases, with 12 bases separating them. The CDR3 totals 13 residues. DNA of the CDR3: TGTGCCAGCAGCCCCCCGTGGAGCACTGAAGCTTTCTTT. Its protein product is CASSPPWSTEAFF.

The chain has TRBV14 and TRBJ1-4; D unresolved. V lost 2 bases and J 4 bases, leaving 11 bases between the germline ends. CDR1 and CDR2 (germline): SGHDN, FVKESK. The CDR3 is 15 amino acids. The CDR3 DNA reads TGTGCCAGCAGCCAAACACGGGGAGTTAATGAAAAACTGTTTTTT. This gives the protein CASSQTRGVNEKLFF.

V is TRBV9 and J is TRBJ2-1; D gene unclear. This CDR3 has 14 amino acids. V lost 3 bases and J lost 5, with 12 bases in between. Germline V gene lookup returns CDR1 SGDLS and CDR2 YYNGEE. The CDR3 here is CASSEKTGHNEQFF. CDR3 bases: TGTGCCAGCAGCGAAAAGACTGGCCACAATGAGCAGTTCTTC.

This chain links TRBV5-6 with TRBJ1-2; D remains unclear. CDR1 SGHDT and CDR2 YYEEEE come from the germline V gene. Trimming took 1 base from V and 2 from J, leaving 6 bases between them. The CDR3 spans 13 residues. CDR3 residues: CASSLRGNYGYTF. The CDR3 DNA follows: TGTGCCAGCAGCTTGCGAGGGAACTATGGCTACACCTTC.

The gene calls are TRBV11-2 and TRBJ2-5; possible D gene TRBD2, 6 bases. Trimming shortened V by 3 bases and J by 0 bases, and 17 bases separated the two germline ends. This CDR3 has 17 amino acids. CDR1 is SGHAT, CDR2 FQNNGV, per germline. This chain's CDR3 is CASSFRGSGLYQETQYF. CDR3 in DNA: TGTGCCAGCAGCTTCCGGGGTAGCGGCTTGTACCAAGAGACCCAGTACTTC.

This clone occurred once. The chain recombines TRBV5-5 with TRBJ1-1; 11 positions agree with TRBD1. The CDR3 covers 17 residues. V gave up 2 bases and J gave up 5 bases; unmatched junction bases: 11. CDR1 is SGHKS and CDR2 is YYEKEE in the germline V gene (reference sequence). The CDR3 DNA sequence: TGTGCCAGCAGCTTCAAGGGACAGGGGGTGATTAGGACTGAAGCTTTCTTT. It is translated as CASSFKGQGVIRTEAFF.

The V call is TRBV11-2, the J call TRBJ1-6, with 8 positions matching TRBD1. This CDR3 has 14 residues. V was clipped by 5 bases and J by 11 bases; unmatched bases: 8. Germline CDR1 reads SGHAT; CDR2 reads FQNNGV. CDR3 in DNA: TGTGCCAGCAGCCCCCAACAGGGGGATACACCCCTCCACTTT. Translating gives CASSPQQGDTPLHF.

The CDR3 DNA sequence: TGTGCCAGCAGTAGGACAGGACTGATCACCGGGGAGCTGTTTTTT. It translates to CASSRTGLITGELFF. This chain links TRBV6-5 with TRBJ2-2, with 7 bases identical to TRBD1. Germline values: CDR1 MNHEY, CDR2 SVGAGI. V lost 5 bases and J lost 4; bases outside the gene matches: 7. This CDR3 is 15 amino acids long.

This chain joins TRBV5-1 and TRBJ2-3; the D is unclear. In germline, CDR1 is SGHRS, CDR2 YFSETQ. There are 17 residues in the CDR3. Trimming cost V 0 bases and J 4 bases, with 18 bases left between them. CDR3 sequence: CASSLGPRRGSADTQYF. CDR3 bases: TGCGCCAGCAGCTTGGGCCCCCGTAGAGGTTCGGCAGATACGCAGTATTTT.

V gene TRBV5-8 combines with J gene TRBJ2-1, with 7 bases identical to TRBD1. The CDR3 is 12 residues long. V gave up 1 base and J gave up 12 bases; unmatched junction bases: 4. Germline V gene data show CDR1 as SGHTS and CDR2 as YDEGEE. The CDR3, as DNA: TGTGCCAGCAGCTTGCCTAGACAGGGGCAGTTCTTC. Residues: CASSLPRQGQFF.

The gene calls are TRBV6-5 and TRBJ2-1, with 9 bases lining up with TRBD2. V was pared by 5 bases and J by 9 bases, with 11 bases of the junction left unmatched. The CDR3 consists of 15 residues. CDR1 is MNHEY, CDR2 SVGAGI, per germline. CDR3 sequence reads: CASSPASGGFGEQFF. The DNA for the CDR3 is TGTGCCAGCAGTCCCGCCAGCGGGGGGTTTGGTGAGCAGTTCTTC.

In its sample, this clone was seen once. The chain carries TRBV5-1 and TRBJ1-3; 7 nucleotides agree with TRBD1. CDR1 is SGHRS and CDR2 is YFSETQ in the germline V gene. Trimming removed 0 bases from V and 0 bases from J; junction bases left unmatched: 3. The CDR3 spans 16 residues. The CDR3 sequence is CASSLGQGLSGNTIYF. In nucleotides, the CDR3 is TGCGCCAGCAGCTTGGGACAGGGACTCTCTGGAAACACCATATATTTT.

The rearrangement links TRBV10-3 to TRBJ2-3; D gene ambiguous. This CDR3 has 15 amino acids. CDR1 ENHRY and CDR2 SYGVKD come from the germline V gene. V gave up 3 bases and J gave up 5 bases, with 15 bases separating them. As DNA, the CDR3 is TGTGCCATCAGTGACGGCAGACCGAACAGAGATACGCAGTATTTT. This translates into CAISDGRPNRDTQYF.

This chain joins TRBV24-1 and TRBJ2-1; D perhaps matches TRBD1 (7 bases). The CDR3 extends over 15 amino acids. Germline V gene lookup returns CDR1 KGHDR and CDR2 SFDVKD. Trimming removed 4 bases from V and 7 bases from J, with 16 bases in between. CDR3 region: CATSEPGGNMNEQFF. The CDR3 bases are TGTGCCACCAGTGAACCAGGGGGGAATATGAATGAGCAGTTCTTC.

The V call is TRBV3-1 (or the pseudogene TRBV3-2), the J call TRBJ1-2; possible D gene TRBD1, 6 bases. The germline CDR1 and CDR2 sequences are LGHDT and YNNKEL (reference sequence). The CDR3 has 14 residues. V shed 2 bases and J shed 7 bases, with 14 bases lying between them. The CDR3 protein is CASSQWTDFSGYTF. In DNA, the CDR3 is TGTGCCAGCAGCCAATGGACAGATTTCTCTGGCTACACCTTC.

The J gene is TRBJ2-3, the V gene TRBV6-4; 8 nucleotides line up with TRBD2. Germline lookup yields CDR1 MRHNA and CDR2 SNTAGT. This CDR3 is 16 amino acids long. After removal of 2 bases from V and 2 bases from J, the junction contained 6 bases not matched to a gene. The CDR3 spells CASSDVAGGFTDTQYF. The CDR3 region has the DNA TGTGCCAGCAGTGACGTGGCGGGAGGCTTCACAGATACGCAGTATTTT.

This clone has a single count. The chain carries TRBV19 and TRBJ1-2; 7 bases are a match to TRBD1. There are 15 residues in the CDR3. The V segment lost 7 bases and the J segment 8 bases; nucleotides outside the gene matches: 16. In germline, CDR1 is LNHDA, CDR2 SQIVND (reference sequence). CDR3 in DNA: TGTGCCAGTATCACCAGGGGGGAAGGACCTGGGGGCTACACCTTC. Translation: CASITRGEGPGGYTF.

The J gene is TRBJ2-1, the V gene TRBV9; D may be TRBD2 (6 bases). CDR1 is SGDLS and CDR2 is YYNGEE in the germline V gene. V was pared by 3 bases and J by 8 bases, with 18 bases between. The CDR3 contains 15 residues. The CDR3 sequence: CASSEDSFREDEQFF. The CDR3 nucleotides are TGTGCCAGCAGCGAGGATAGTTTTAGGGAGGATGAGCAGTTCTTC.